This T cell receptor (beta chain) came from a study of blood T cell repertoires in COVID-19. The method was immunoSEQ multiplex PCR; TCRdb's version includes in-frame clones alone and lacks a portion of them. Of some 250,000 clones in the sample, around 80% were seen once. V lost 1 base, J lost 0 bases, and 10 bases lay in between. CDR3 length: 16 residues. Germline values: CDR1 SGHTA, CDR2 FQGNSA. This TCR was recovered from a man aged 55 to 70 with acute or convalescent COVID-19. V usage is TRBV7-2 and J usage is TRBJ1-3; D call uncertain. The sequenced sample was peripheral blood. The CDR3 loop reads CASSLGLQSSGNTIYF. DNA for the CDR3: TGTGCCAGCAGCTTAGGTTTACAGAGCTCTGGAAACACCATATATTTT.